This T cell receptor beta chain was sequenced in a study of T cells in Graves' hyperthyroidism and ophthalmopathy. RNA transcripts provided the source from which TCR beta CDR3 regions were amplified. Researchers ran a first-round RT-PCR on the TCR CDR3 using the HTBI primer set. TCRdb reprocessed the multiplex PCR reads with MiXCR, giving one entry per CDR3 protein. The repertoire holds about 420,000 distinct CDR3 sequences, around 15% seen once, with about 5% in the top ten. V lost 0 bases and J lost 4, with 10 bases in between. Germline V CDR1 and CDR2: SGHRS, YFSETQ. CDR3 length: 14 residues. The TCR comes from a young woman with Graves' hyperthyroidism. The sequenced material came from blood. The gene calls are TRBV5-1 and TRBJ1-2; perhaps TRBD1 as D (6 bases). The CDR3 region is CASSLGQETYGYTF. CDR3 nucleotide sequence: TGCGCCAGCAGCTTGGGACAGGAAACCTATGGCTACACCTTC. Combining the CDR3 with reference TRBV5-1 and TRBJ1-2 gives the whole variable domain KAGVTQTPRYLIKTRGQQVTLSCSPISGHRSVSWYQQTPGQGLQFLFEYFSETQRNKGNFPGRFSGRQFSNSRSEMNVSTLELGDSALYLCASSLGQETYGYTFGSGTRLTVV.